One and the same sample provided the 11 T cell receptor beta chains below, sequenced in a study of T cells in Graves' hyperthyroidism and ophthalmopathy. TCR beta CDR3 regions were amplified from RNA. An initial round of RT-PCR targeting the TCR CDR3 relied on the HTBI primer set. TCRdb ran MiXCR on the multiplex PCR reads and lists one entry per CDR3 protein. The sample contains fewer than 900,000 distinct CDR3 sequences, around 19% of which appear only once. The sample taken for sequencing was blood. Every receptor here comes from a woman aged 45-65 years with Graves' hyperthyroidism that later progressed to Graves' ophthalmopathy.

In DNA, the CDR3 is TGTGCCAGCAGCCAGGGGGATGGTAGCTCTGGAAACACCATATATTTT. This sequence encodes CASSQGDGSSGNTIYF. V and J are TRBV3-1 and TRBJ1-3, with D possibly being TRBD1 (5 bases). Germline-derived CDR1 and CDR2 are LGHDT and YNNKEL (reference sequence). This CDR3 is 16 amino acids long. V was shortened by 3 bases and J by 0 bases, with 12 bases between the two germline ends.

This clonotype was counted only a few times. The V gene is TRBV7-9, the J gene TRBJ1-4; TRBD1 agrees at 8 bases. J lost 6 bases, V lost 5 bases, and 8 bases had no gene match. The CDR3 loop spans 15 amino acids. In germline, CDR1 is SEHNR, CDR2 FQNEAQ (reference sequence). The CDR3 sequence: CASSPSQGADEKLFF. The CDR3 DNA is TGTGCCAGCAGCCCCTCGCAGGGGGCCGATGAAAAACTGTTTTTT. Using reference TRBV7-9 and TRBJ1-4 for the parts outside the CDR3, the full variable domain is DTGVSQNPRHKITKRGQNVTFRCDPISEHNRLYWYRQTLGQGPEFLTYFQNEAQLEKSRLLSDRFSAERPKGSFSTLEIQRTEQGDSAMYLCASSPSQGADEKLFFGSGTQLSVL.

This clonotype was seen at least ten times. This rearrangement joins TRBV12-3 or TRBV12-4 to TRBJ2-3; the match to TRBD2 covers 13 bases. The CDR3 has 15 amino acids. Trimming cost V 5 bases and J 10 bases; bases outside gene matches: 9. CDR3 DNA: TGTGCCAGCAGTCTCTGGACTAGCGGGGGAACTGCGCAGTATTTT. Its protein product is CASSLWTSGGTAQYF.

This clonotype was recorded a few times. The rearrangement links TRBV5-4 to TRBJ2-1; 10 positions match TRBD2. The V gene's germline CDR1 is SGHNT and CDR2 YYREEE (reference sequence). After removal of 4 bases from V and 9 bases from J, the junction contained 13 bases not matched to a gene. The CDR3 length is 16 residues. CDR3 DNA: TGTGCCAGCAGCGCCTTCGCAGCGGGGGGGCCCATTGAGCAGTTCTTC. Translating it yields CASSAFAAGGPIEQFF. The entire variable domain, with the rest obtained from reference TRBV5-4 and TRBJ2-1, is as follows: ETGVTQSPTHLIKTRGQQVTLRCSSQSGHNTVSWYQQALGQGPQFIFQYYREEENGRGNFPPRFSGLQFPNYSSELNVNALELDDSALYLCASSAFAAGGPIEQFFGPGTRLTVL.

The table lists this clonotype with a few counts. V gene TRBV15 combines with J gene TRBJ2-7, with D unclear. Between the trimmed V and J ends, which lost 2 bases and 2 bases, there was a span of 7 bases. The CDR3 contains 13 residues. CDR1 is LNHNV and CDR2 is YYDKDF in the germline V gene (reference sequence). CDR3 region: CATSRPGAYEQYF. CDR3 DNA: TGTGCCACCAGCAGACCTGGGGCCTACGAGCAGTACTTC.

This clonotype was seen a handful of times. This CDR3 reads CATSRDRWRPDTQYF. In nucleotides, the CDR3 is TGTGCCACCAGCAGAGACCGGTGGAGGCCCGATACGCAGTATTTT. The chain recombines TRBV15 with TRBJ2-3; D perhaps matches TRBD2 (5 bases). Germline loops: CDR1 LNHNV, CDR2 YYDKDF (reference sequence). The CDR3 length is 15 residues. V lost 0 bases and J lost 6, with 13 bases in between.

J is TRBJ1-1 and V is TRBV10-2; D is possibly TRBD1 (5 bases). Trimming removed 9 bases at V and 4 bases at J, with 24 bases between. Germline lookup yields CDR1 WSHSY and CDR2 SAAADI. The CDR3 consists of 16 residues. CDR3 amino acids: CASRDGAWEERTEAFF. As DNA, the CDR3 is TGCGCCAGTAGGGACGGCGCCTGGGAGGAGCGCACTGAAGCTTTCTTT.

A few counts support this clonotype. The rearrangement joins TRBV10-3 to TRBJ2-7; 10 bases match TRBD2. Germline CDR1 and CDR2: ENHRY and SYGVKD. The J segment lost 7 bases and the V segment lost 3 bases, leaving 6 bases of the junction unmatched. The CDR3 is made up of 14 amino acids. In nucleotides, the CDR3 is TGTGCCATCAGTGATTTAGCGGGGGGTAAGGAGCAGTACTTC. Protein product: CAISDLAGGKEQYF.

This clonotype was observed many times. The CDR3 sequence: CASSPGTDYEQYF. CDR3 DNA: TGTGCCAGCAGCCCCGGGACAGACTACGAGCAGTACTTC. This chain joins TRBV7-9 and TRBJ2-7; 7 nucleotides match TRBD1. Unmatched junction bases numbered 4, after V lost 5 bases and J lost 3 bases. The CDR3 is made up of 13 amino acids. Germline V gene data show CDR1 as SEHNR and CDR2 as FQNEAQ (reference sequence).

This clonotype was seen at least ten times. The V and J genes are TRBV6-1 and TRBJ2-7; D is undetermined. Trimming shortened V by 3 bases and J by 3 bases, and 9 bases separated the two germline ends. Per germline, CDR1 MNHNS and CDR2 SASEGT. The CDR3 totals 13 residues. For the CDR3, the DNA is TGTGCCAGCAGTGAGGGCAGAAACTACGAGCAGTACTTC. Its protein is CASSEGRNYEQYF.

The chain has TRBV7-6 and TRBJ2-3; TRBD2 agrees at 10 bases. The CDR3 spans 17 residues. Trimming removed 1 base from V and 2 bases from J; junction bases left unmatched: 6. In germline, CDR1 is SGHVS, CDR2 FNYEAQ. Here the CDR3 DNA reads TGTGCCAGCAGCTTAGGTCGTCTAGCGGGAGCCACAGATACGCAGTATTTT. Protein product: CASSLGRLAGATDTQYF.